A selection of T cell receptor beta chains follows, all from one sample in a study of identical twins. Each CDR3 protein is one row after TCRdb ran MiXCR on the 5' RACE reads. The table has approximately 220,000 distinct CDR3 sequences, about 7.5% seen once. The same sample was also used in a study of yellow fever vaccine responses in identical twins.

Sequencing was performed on CD8+ T cells sorted from blood. These receptors came from a woman under 30 in good health. Both conserved end residues are part of each CDR3. D genes are given only for firm matches. The size of a clone is reported for some rows only, either as once, few or many, or as a class for expanded clones.

d_gene	v_gene	abundance	j_gene	CDR3aa	CDR3nt
TRBD1	TRBV5-1	many	TRBJ2-3	CASSGGTGRSTDTQYF	TGCGCCAGCAGCGGAGGGACAGGGCGGAGCACAGATACGCAGTATTTT
-	TRBV10-3	many	TRBJ1-6	CAISGAGSRKNSPLHF	TGTGCCATCAGTGGAGCAGGGAGCCGCAAAAATTCACCCCTCCACTTT
-	TRBV7-9	many	TRBJ1-5	CAREQISNQPQHF	TGTGCCAGGGAACAAATTAGCAATCAGCCCCAGCATTTT
-	TRBV6-1	few	TRBJ2-5	CASSPGLRETQYF	TGTGCCAGCAGTCCGGGACTGAGGGAGACCCAGTACTTC
-	TRBV15	-	TRBJ2-6	CATSSPNRVSGANVLTF	TGTGCCACCAGCAGTCCTAACAGGGTGTCTGGGGCCAACGTCCTGACTTTC
-	TRBV7-9	many	TRBJ1-4	CASSSPSGPGYNEKLFF	TGTGCCAGCAGCTCACCCAGTGGTCCGGGCTATAATGAAAAACTGTTTTTT
TRBD2	TRBV20-1	-	TRBJ2-5	CSARLAGGSTGPETQYF	TGCAGTGCTAGATTAGCGGGAGGTAGCACCGGTCCTGAGACCCAGTACTTC
-	TRBV11-3	few	TRBJ2-7	CASSRVWSSYEQYF	TGTGCCAGCAGCCGAGTTTGGAGCTCCTACGAGCAGTACTTC
TRBD1	TRBV25-1	-	TRBJ2-2	CASRAQGAESGELFF	TGTGCCAGCAGAGCACAGGGGGCTGAGTCCGGGGAGCTGTTTTTT
TRBD2	TRBV27	-	TRBJ2-1	CASSLSSGTLYNEQFF	TGTGCCAGCAGTTTATCTAGCGGGACCCTCTACAATGAGCAGTTCTTC
TRBD2	TRBV10-2	many	TRBJ2-7	CASSVAGGKSYEQYF	TGCGCCAGCAGTGTTGCGGGAGGGAAATCCTACGAGCAGTACTTC
TRBD2	TRBV28	many	TRBJ2-4	CASSLYGRDIQYF	TGTGCCAGCAGCCTATACGGGAGGGACATTCAGTACTTC
TRBD1	TRBV20-1	few	TRBJ1-1	CSATDRGEGTEAFF	TGCAGTGCCACGGACAGGGGAGAGGGCACTGAAGCTTTCTTT
-	TRBV19	few	TRBJ2-7	CASSIDAGGTYEQYF	TGTGCCAGTAGTATAGATGCGGGCGGCACCTACGAGCAGTACTTC
-	TRBV7-9	many	TRBJ2-3	CASSRVRVSTDTQYF	TGTGCCAGCAGCCGAGTCCGGGTCAGCACAGATACGCAGTATTTT
TRBD2	TRBV4-2	many	TRBJ2-5	CASSQDASGAVETQYF	TGTGCCAGCAGCCAAGACGCGAGCGGGGCGGTGGAGACCCAGTACTTC
-	TRBV5-1	many	TRBJ2-5	CASSPTVSGKETQYF	TGCGCCAGCAGCCCAACGGTCAGCGGTAAAGAGACCCAGTACTTC
-	TRBV27	many	TRBJ2-7	CASNPEYSSGYEQYF	TGTGCCAGCAACCCAGAGTATTCCTCCGGATACGAGCAGTACTTC
-	TRBV5-4	few	TRBJ1-6	CASTSGTAYNSPLHF	TGTGCCAGCACCTCAGGGACGGCATATAATTCACCCCTCCACTTT
-	TRBV6-5	-	TRBJ2-5	CASSSSGSYGGQYF	TGTGCCAGCAGTTCCTCAGGGTCATACGGGGGCCAGTACTTC
TRBD1	TRBV9	-	TRBJ1-2	CASSVDTGALDYGYTF	TGTGCCAGCAGCGTAGACACAGGGGCGCTCGACTATGGCTACACCTTC
-	TRBV6-1	-	TRBJ2-2	CASSEAWGAANTGELFF	TGTGCCAGCAGTGAAGCTTGGGGGGCAGCGAACACCGGGGAGCTGTTTTTT
TRBD2	TRBV27	few	TRBJ2-2	CASSLELAFTGELFF	TGTGCCAGCAGTTTAGAACTAGCGTTCACCGGGGAGCTGTTTTTT
TRBD1	TRBV10-3	-	TRBJ2-5	CAISEKGQGMSETQYF	TGTGCCATCAGTGAGAAAGGACAGGGGATGTCAGAGACCCAGTACTTC
TRBD1	TRBV3-1	many	TRBJ2-1	CASSQDPGQLYNEQFF	TGTGCCAGCAGCCAAGATCCGGGACAGCTATACAATGAGCAGTTCTTC
TRBD2	TRBV29-1	many	TRBJ2-7	CSVELAEAYEQYF	TGCAGCGTCGAGCTAGCGGAGGCCTACGAGCAGTACTTC
-	TRBV9	-	TRBJ2-1	CASGSNEQFF	TGTGCCAGCGGGTCGAATGAGCAGTTCTTC
TRBD2	TRBV11-2	many	TRBJ2-1	CASSLISGGHEQFF	TGTGCCAGCAGCTTAATTAGCGGGGGGCATGAGCAGTTCTTC
-	TRBV20-1	-	TRBJ2-7	CSARGTFSSYEQYF	TGCAGTGCTAGAGGCACTTTTAGCTCCTACGAGCAGTACTTC
TRBD2	TRBV4-1	-	TRBJ2-1	CASSQSGTSSYNEQFF	TGCGCCAGCAGCCAGAGCGGGACTAGTAGTTACAATGAGCAGTTCTTC
TRBD1	TRBV12-3/TRBV12-4	-	TRBJ2-7	CASSQSTDRAKGYEQYF	TGTGCCAGCAGTCAATCGACGGACAGGGCTAAAGGCTACGAGCAGTACTTC
TRBD1	TRBV6-1	-	TRBJ1-4	CASGLQTGSIEKLFF	TGTGCCAGCGGCCTCCAGACAGGGAGTATTGAAAAACTGTTTTTT
-	TRBV2	few	TRBJ2-5	CASSVGVGDQETQYF	TGTGCCAGCAGTGTGGGGGTTGGGGACCAAGAGACCCAGTACTTC
TRBD1	TRBV27	-	TRBJ2-1	CASSPSDRVDEQFF	TGTGCCAGCAGCCCCTCGGACAGGGTAGATGAGCAGTTCTTC
-	TRBV7-9	many	TRBJ2-1	CASTCTRGPHQVYEQFF	TGTGCCAGCACTTGTACACGTGGTCCGCACCAGGTATATGAGCAGTTCTTC
-	TRBV7-6	few	TRBJ2-2	CASSFGLYTGELFF	TGTGCCAGCAGCTTCGGACTTTACACCGGGGAGCTGTTTTTT
-	TRBV13	-	TRBJ1-1	CASSFGVEAFF	TGTGCCAGCAGCTTTGGGGTCGAAGCTTTCTTT
TRBD2	TRBV7-2	-	TRBJ2-2	CASSSGLAGIAGELFF	TGTGCCAGCAGCTCGGGACTAGCGGGAATCGCCGGGGAGCTGTTTTTT
TRBD1	TRBV4-1	-	TRBJ2-2	CASSQSWTGGTGELFF	TGCGCCAGCAGCCAATCATGGACAGGGGGAACCGGGGAGCTGTTTTTT
TRBD1	TRBV7-9	few	TRBJ1-2	CASSSGDRGLVNYGYTF	TGTGCCAGCAGCTCCGGGGACAGGGGGCTGGTTAACTATGGCTACACCTTC
TRBD1	TRBV12-3/TRBV12-4	many	TRBJ2-3	CASSFGTGPSTDTQYF	TGTGCCAGCAGTTTTGGGACAGGCCCTAGCACAGATACGCAGTATTTT
TRBD1	TRBV24-1	many	TRBJ1-5	CATSEGQRGQPQHF	TGTGCCACCAGTGAGGGACAGCGTGGACAGCCCCAGCATTTT
-	TRBV4-1	-	TRBJ2-5	CASSPPQTDGTQYF	TGCGCCAGCAGCCCCCCCCAGACAGATGGGACCCAGTACTTC
TRBD1	TRBV12-3/TRBV12-4	many	TRBJ1-5	CASSLGQGVNQPQHF	TGTGCCAGCAGTTTGGGCCAGGGGGTCAATCAGCCCCAGCATTTT
-	TRBV15	few	TRBJ2-3	CATSTETPDTQYF	TGTGCCACCAGCACAGAGACCCCAGATACGCAGTATTTT
TRBD1	TRBV7-6	many	TRBJ1-4	CASSLVGRQGDEKLFF	TGTGCCAGCAGCTTAGTAGGGCGACAGGGCGATGAAAAACTGTTTTTT
TRBD2	TRBV4-2	few	TRBJ2-3	CASSHTGTSGEDTQYF	TGTGCCAGCAGCCACACCGGGACTAGCGGGGAGGATACGCAGTATTTT
-	TRBV6-1	-	TRBJ2-1	CASRSPKRPYNEQFF	TGTGCCAGCAGGTCCCCCAAGAGGCCCTACAATGAGCAGTTCTTC
-	TRBV20-1	many	TRBJ2-7	CSARVASAEQYF	TGCAGTGCTAGAGTGGCGTCGGCCGAGCAGTACTTC
TRBD2	TRBV24-1	many	TRBJ2-1	CATSDGEGIEFNEQFF	TGTGCCACCAGTGATGGGGAGGGGATTGAGTTCAATGAGCAGTTCTTC
TRBD1	TRBV20-1	-	TRBJ1-1	CSARAPGQKRIMNTEAFF	TGCAGTGCTAGAGCCCCGGGACAGAAGAGAATTATGAACACTGAAGCTTTCTTT
-	TRBV7-2	few	TRBJ2-1	CASSFISVTGEQFF	TGTGCCAGCAGCTTCATTTCAGTAACTGGTGAGCAGTTCTTC
-	TRBV7-8	few	TRBJ1-1	CASTASTASRMNTEAFF	TGTGCCAGCACAGCATCGACAGCGTCGAGAATGAACACTGAAGCTTTCTTT
TRBD2	TRBV12-5	-	TRBJ2-7	CASDSGTSGSFEQYF	TGTGCTAGTGACTCCGGGACTAGCGGGAGTTTCGAGCAGTACTTC
-	TRBV5-1	few	TRBJ2-3	CASSLYSPTDTQYF	TGCGCCAGCAGCTTGTATAGCCCCACAGATACGCAGTATTTT
-	TRBV5-1	-	TRBJ2-3	CASGLTGGDTDTQYF	TGCGCCAGCGGACTTACAGGGGGGGACACAGATACGCAGTATTTT
TRBD2	TRBV28	few	TRBJ2-7	CASSSILLAGRGLQYEQYF	TGTGCCAGCAGTTCGATACTTCTAGCGGGAAGGGGACTACAATACGAGCAGTACTTC
TRBD1	TRBV12-3/TRBV12-4	many	TRBJ2-1	CASSSPQTGFDEQFF	TGTGCCAGCAGCTCGCCGCAGACAGGGTTCGATGAGCAGTTCTTC